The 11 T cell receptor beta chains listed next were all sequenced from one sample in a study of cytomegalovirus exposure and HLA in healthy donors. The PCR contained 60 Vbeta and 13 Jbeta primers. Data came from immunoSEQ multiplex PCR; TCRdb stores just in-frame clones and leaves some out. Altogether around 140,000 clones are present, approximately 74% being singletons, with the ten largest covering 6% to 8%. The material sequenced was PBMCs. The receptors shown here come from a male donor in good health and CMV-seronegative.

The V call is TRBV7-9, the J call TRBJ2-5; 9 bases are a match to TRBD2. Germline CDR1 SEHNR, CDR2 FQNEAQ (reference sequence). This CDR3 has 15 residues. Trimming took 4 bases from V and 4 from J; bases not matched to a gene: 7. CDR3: CASSSQRGVAETQYF. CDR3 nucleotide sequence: TGTGCCAGCAGCTCCCAGCGGGGGGTCGCAGAGACCCAGTACTTC.

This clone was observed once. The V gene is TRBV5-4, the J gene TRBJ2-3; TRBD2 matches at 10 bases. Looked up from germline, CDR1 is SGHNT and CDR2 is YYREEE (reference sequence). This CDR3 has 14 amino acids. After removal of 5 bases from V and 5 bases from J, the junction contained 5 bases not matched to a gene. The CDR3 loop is CASSGLAARDTQYF. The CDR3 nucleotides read TGTGCCAGCAGTGGACTAGCGGCGAGAGATACGCAGTATTTT.

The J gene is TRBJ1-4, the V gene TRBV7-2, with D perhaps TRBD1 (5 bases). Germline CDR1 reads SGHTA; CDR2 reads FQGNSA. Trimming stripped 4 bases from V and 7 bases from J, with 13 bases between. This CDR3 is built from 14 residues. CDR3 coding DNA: TGTGCCAGCAGCTCCGGGACTGCTCCTGAAAAACTGTTTTTT. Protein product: CASSSGTAPEKLFF. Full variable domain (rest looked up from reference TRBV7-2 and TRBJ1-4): GAGVSQSPSNKVTEKGKDVELRCDPISGHTALYWYRQSLGQGLEFLIYFQGNSAPDKSGLPSDRFSAERTGGSVSTLTIQRTQQEDSAVYLCASSSGTAPEKLFFGSGTQLSVL.

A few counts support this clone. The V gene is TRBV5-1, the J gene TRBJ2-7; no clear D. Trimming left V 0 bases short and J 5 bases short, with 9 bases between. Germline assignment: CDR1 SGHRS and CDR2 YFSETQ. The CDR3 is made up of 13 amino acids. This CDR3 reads CASSLGRQDEQYF. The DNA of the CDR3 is TGCGCCAGCAGCTTGGGGCGTCAGGACGAGCAGTACTTC.

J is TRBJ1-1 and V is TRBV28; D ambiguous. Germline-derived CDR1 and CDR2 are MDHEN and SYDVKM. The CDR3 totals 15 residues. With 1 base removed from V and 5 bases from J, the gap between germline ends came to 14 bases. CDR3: CASSLFSGAGTEAFF. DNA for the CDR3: TGTGCCAGCAGTTTATTCTCCGGAGCTGGAACTGAAGCTTTCTTT. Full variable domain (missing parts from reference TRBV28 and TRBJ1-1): DVKVTQSSRYLVKRTGEKVFLECVQDMDHENMFWYRQDPGLGLRLIYFSYDVKMKEKGDIPEGYSVSREKKERFSLILESASTNQTSMYLCASSLFSGAGTEAFFGQGTRLTVV.

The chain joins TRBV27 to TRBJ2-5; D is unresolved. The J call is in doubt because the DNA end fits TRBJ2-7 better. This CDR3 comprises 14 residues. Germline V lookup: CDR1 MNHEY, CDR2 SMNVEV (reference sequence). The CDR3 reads CASSFTLNFYEQYF. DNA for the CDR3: TGTGCCAGCAGTTTTACTCTCAACTTCTACGAGCAGTACTTC.

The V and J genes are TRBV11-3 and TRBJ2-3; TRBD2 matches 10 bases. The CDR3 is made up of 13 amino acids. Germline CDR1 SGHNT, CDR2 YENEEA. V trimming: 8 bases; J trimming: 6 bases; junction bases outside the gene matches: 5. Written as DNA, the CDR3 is TGTGCCAGCGGGCTAGCGGGAGTCGATACGCAGTATTTT. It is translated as CASGLAGVDTQYF.

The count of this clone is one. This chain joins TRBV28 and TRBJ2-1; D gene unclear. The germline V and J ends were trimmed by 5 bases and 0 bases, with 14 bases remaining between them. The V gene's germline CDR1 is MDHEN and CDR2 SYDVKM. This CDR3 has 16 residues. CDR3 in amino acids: CASSPLADSSYNEQFF. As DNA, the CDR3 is TGTGCCAGCAGTCCCTTGGCGGATAGCTCCTACAATGAGCAGTTCTTC.

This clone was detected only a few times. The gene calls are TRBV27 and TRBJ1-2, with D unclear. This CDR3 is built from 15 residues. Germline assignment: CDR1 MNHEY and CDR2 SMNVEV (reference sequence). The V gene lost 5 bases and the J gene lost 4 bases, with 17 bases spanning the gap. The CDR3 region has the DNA TGTGCCAGCAGTCCGCGGACCACGAGGGCCTATGGCTACACCTTC. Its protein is CASSPRTTRAYGYTF.

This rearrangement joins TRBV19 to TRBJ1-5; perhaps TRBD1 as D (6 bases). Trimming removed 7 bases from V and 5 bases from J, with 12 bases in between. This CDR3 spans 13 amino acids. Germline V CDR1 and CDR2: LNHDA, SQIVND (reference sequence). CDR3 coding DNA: TGTGCCAGTAATACAGGGAAGGATCAGCCCCAGCATTTT. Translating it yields CASNTGKDQPQHF.

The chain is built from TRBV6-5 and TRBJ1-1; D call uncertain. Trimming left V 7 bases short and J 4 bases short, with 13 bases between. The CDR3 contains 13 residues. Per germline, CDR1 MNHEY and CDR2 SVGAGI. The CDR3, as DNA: TGTGCCAGCACCCTAGGTTCTCTCACTGAAGCTTTCTTT. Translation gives CASTLGSLTEAFF.